This record concerns one T cell receptor (beta chain) sequence. Its antigen is not known. The sample originates from a study of OX40 agonist ivuxolimab in advanced cancers. Overall study: Three patients got partial responses; one had hepatocellular carcinoma and two had cutaneous melanoma.

Germline lookup yields CDR1 LNHDA and CDR2 SQIVND (reference sequence). With 3 bases removed from V and 6 bases from J, the gap between germline ends came to 9 bases. The CDR3 has 13 amino acids. Whole-study findings and limits: At 0.1 to 3.0 mg/kg, clonal expansion of CD4+ and CD8+ blood T cells had occurred by week 6. Partial responders treated at 0.1-3.0 mg/kg exhibited clonal expansion among the lowest measured. Researchers report that CD8+ T cells had, on average, more expanded clones than CD4+.

Generated by immunoSEQ multiplex PCR, the TCRdb table keeps only in-frame clones and is missing some. This sample carries over 75,000 clones, approximately 90% of them seen once, and the ten largest clones take less than 0.35%. The genes are TRBV19 and TRBJ1-5; D unclear. This specimen consisted of CD4+ or CD8+ T cells sorted from blood, obtained in a trial of the OX40 agonist ivuxolimab. The TCR comes from an adult with an advanced solid tumor such as melanoma, head and neck, liver or kidney cancer. The CDR3 DNA sequence: TGTGCCAGTAGTATCCGGGTTGGTCAGCCCCAGCATTTT. Translated: CASSIRVGQPQHF.